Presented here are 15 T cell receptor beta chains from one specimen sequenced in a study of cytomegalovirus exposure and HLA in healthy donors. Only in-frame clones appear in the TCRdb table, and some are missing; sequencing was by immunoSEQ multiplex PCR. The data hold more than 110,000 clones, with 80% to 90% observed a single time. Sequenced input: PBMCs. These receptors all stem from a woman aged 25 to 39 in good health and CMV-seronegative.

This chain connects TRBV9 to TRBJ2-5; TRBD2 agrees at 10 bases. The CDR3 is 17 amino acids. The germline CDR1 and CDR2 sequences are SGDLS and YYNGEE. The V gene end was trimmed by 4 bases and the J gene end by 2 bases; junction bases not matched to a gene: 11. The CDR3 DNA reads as TGTGCCAGCAGCCCCCCTCGGGGTAGCGGGGGGCAAGAGACCCAGTACTTC. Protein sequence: CASSPPRGSGGQETQYF.

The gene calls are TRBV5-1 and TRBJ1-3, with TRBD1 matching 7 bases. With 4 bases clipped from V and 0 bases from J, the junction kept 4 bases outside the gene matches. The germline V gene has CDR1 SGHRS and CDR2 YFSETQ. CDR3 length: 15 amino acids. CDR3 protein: CASSQTGSSGNTIYF. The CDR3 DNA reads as TGCGCCAGCAGCCAGACAGGGAGCTCTGGAAACACCATATATTTT.

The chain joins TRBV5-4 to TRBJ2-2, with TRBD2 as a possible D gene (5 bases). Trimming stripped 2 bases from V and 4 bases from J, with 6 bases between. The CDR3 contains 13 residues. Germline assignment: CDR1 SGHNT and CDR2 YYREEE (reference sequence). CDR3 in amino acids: CASSFRGTGELFF. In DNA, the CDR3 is TGTGCCAGCAGCTTCCGGGGCACCGGGGAGCTGTTTTTT.

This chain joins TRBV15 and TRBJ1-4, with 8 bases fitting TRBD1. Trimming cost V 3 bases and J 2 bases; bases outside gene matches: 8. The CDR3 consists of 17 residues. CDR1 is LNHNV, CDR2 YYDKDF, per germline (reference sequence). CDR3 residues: CATSSRQGTGTNEKLFF. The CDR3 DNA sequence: TGTGCCACCAGCAGCCGACAGGGGACGGGGACTAATGAAAAACTGTTTTTT.

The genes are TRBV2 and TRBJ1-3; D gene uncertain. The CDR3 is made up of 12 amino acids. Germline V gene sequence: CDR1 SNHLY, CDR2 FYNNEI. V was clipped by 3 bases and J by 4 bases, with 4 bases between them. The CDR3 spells CASSDQGNTIYF. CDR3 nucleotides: TGTGCCAGCAGTGATCAGGGAAACACCATATATTTT.

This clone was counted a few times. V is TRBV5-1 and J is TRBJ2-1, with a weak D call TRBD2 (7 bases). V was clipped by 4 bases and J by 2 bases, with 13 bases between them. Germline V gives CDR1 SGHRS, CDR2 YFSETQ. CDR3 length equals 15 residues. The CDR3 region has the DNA TGCGCCAGCAGCATTCGGGGGGCTACCTACAATGAGCAGTTCTTC. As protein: CASSIRGATYNEQFF.

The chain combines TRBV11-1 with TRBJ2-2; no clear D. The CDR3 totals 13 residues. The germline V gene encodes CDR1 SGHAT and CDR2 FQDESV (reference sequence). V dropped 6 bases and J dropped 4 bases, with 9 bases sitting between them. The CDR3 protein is CASSPRGTGELFF. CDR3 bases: TGTGCCAGCAGTCCTCGAGGCACCGGGGAGCTGTTTTTT.

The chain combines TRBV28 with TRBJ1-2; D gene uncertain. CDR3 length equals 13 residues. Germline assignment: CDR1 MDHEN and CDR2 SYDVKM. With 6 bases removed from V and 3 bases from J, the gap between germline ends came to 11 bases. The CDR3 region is CASSQERDYGYTF. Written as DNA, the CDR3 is TGTGCCAGCAGCCAAGAGAGGGACTATGGCTACACCTTC.

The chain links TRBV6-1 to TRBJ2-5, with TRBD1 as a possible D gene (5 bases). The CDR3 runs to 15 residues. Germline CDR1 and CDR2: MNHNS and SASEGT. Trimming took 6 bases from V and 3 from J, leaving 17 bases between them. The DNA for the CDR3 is TGTGCCAGCAGCCGCGTGGGGCTTATGGAAGAGACCCAGTACTTC. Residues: CASSRVGLMEETQYF.

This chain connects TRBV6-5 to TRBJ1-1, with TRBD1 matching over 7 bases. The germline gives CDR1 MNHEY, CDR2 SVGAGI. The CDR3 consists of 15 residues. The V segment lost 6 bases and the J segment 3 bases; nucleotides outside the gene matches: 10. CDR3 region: CASRLTGVSYTEAFF. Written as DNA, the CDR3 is TGTGCCAGCAGACTAACAGGGGTATCGTACACTGAAGCTTTCTTT.

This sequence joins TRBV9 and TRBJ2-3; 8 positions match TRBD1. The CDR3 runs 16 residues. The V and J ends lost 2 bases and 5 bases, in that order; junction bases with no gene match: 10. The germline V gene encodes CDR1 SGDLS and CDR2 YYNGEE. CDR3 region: CASSVRGRVDGDTQYF. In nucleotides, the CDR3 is TGTGCCAGCAGCGTCAGGGGGCGCGTCGACGGAGATACGCAGTATTTT. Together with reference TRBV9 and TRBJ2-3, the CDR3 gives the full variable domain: DSGVTQTPKHLITATGQRVTLRCSPRSGDLSVYWYQQSLDQGLQFLIQYYNGEERAKGNILERFSAQQFPDLHSELNLSSLELGDSALYFCASSVRGRVDGDTQYFGPGTRLTVL.

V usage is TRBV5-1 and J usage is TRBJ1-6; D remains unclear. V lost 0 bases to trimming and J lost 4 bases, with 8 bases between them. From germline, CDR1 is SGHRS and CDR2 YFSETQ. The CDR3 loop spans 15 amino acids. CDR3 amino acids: CASSLESLYNSPLHF. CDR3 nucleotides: TGCGCCAGCAGCTTGGAAAGCTTATATAATTCACCCCTCCACTTT.

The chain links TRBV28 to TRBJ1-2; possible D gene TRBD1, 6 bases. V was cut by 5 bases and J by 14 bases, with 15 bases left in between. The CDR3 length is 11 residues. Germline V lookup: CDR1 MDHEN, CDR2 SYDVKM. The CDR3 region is CASSEPGGQTF. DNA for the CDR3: TGTGCCAGCAGTGAGCCCGGGGGGCAGACCTTC.

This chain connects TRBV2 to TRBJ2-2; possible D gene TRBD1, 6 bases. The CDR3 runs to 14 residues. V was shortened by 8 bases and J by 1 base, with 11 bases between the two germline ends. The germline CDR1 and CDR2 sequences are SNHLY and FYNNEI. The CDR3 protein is CASRNRVNTGELFF. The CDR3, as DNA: TGTGCCAGCCGGAACAGGGTGAACACCGGGGAGCTGTTTTTT.

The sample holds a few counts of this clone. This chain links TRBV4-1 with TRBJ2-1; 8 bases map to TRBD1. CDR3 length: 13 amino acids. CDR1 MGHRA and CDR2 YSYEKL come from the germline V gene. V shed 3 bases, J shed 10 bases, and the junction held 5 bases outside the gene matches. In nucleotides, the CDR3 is TGCGCCAGCAGCCACCCGGACAGGGACGAGCAGTTCTTC. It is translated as CASSHPDRDEQFF.